A selection of T cell receptor beta chains follows, all from one sample in a study of high-grade serous ovarian cancer treatment subgroups. Sequencing was performed with immunoSEQ multiplex PCR; in TCRdb, only in-frame clones are kept and a portion is missing. The repertoire includes about 16,000 clones, 73% of them detected once, and roughly 4.7% sits in the top ten. The sample was tumor tissue. The receptors were sampled from a human donor with high-grade serous ovarian cancer. The CDR3 runs from the conserved cysteine through the conserved F or W. The D gene is left open where the match is weak. Clone size is not always given. Where it is, it says once, few, many or a class for expanded clones.

j_call v_call clone_size d_call cdr3_nt cdr3_aa
TRBJ2-3 TRBV5-5 once NA TGTGCCAGCAGCCTACAGGGAAACACAGATACGCAGTATTTT CASSLQGNTDTQYF
TRBJ2-7 TRBV6-1 NA TRBD2 TGTGCCAGCAGGCTACTAGCGGGGGGCTCCTACGAGCAGTACTTC CASRLLAGGSYEQYF
TRBJ1-1 TRBV18 few NA TGTGCCAGCTCTTACCAAGGAGGTTCCAGGGGTAACACTGAAGCTTTCTTT CASSYQGGSRGNTEAFF
TRBJ2-1 TRBV11-2 NA TRBD1 TGTGCCAGCAGCATCCGGGACAGGTTTTCCTACAATGAGCAGTTCTTC CASSIRDRFSYNEQFF
TRBJ2-1 TRBV4-3 NA NA TGCGCCAGCAGCCAAGATGGGGGCCTCTCCTACAATGAGCAGTTCTTC CASSQDGGLSYNEQFF
TRBJ2-1 TRBV7-2 NA NA TGTGCCAGCAGCTTAGCGCTTAGGGGGGGTGAGCAGTTCTTC CASSLALRGGEQFF
TRBJ1-2 TRBV4-2 once NA TGTGCCAGCAGCCAAGACCCCACAGGCGCCGCAAATGGCTACACCTTC CASSQDPTGAANGYTF
TRBJ2-3 TRBV6-4 NA NA TGTGCCAGCAGCGAGACGGAAGCAGATACGCAGTATTTT CASSETEADTQYF
TRBJ2-7 TRBV28 once NA TGTGCCAGCAGTCTCGGGACACAACCATCCTACGAGCAGTACTTC CASSLGTQPSYEQYF
TRBJ2-1 TRBV27 NA NA TGTGCCAGCAGGGTTGGGGGGCAGGACAATGAGCAGTTCTTC CASRVGGQDNEQFF
TRBJ2-7 TRBV30 NA NA TGTGCCTGGAGCTCACCGGCTGTGGAGCAGTACTTC CAWSSPAVEQYF
TRBJ1-3 TRBV4-2 NA NA TGTGCCAGCAGCCAAGTAGGCCGGGCATACTCTGGAAACACCATATATTTT CASSQVGRAYSGNTIYF
TRBJ1-1 TRBV11-2 NA TRBD1 TGTGCCAGCAGCTTAGCCGGGACAGGGGGGACTGAAGCTTTCTTT CASSLAGTGGTEAFF
TRBJ2-5 TRBV7-9 once NA TGTGCCAGCAGTGTTGCAGAAGAGACCCAGTACTTC CASSVAEETQYF
TRBJ2-7 TRBV7-9 few NA TGTGCCAGCAGCTTACTTGGTAAAGTCTACGAGCAGTACTTC CASSLLGKVYEQYF
TRBJ2-1 TRBV6-1 few NA TGTGCCAGCAGGCCGGACAGCCTCTACAATGAGCAGTTCTTC CASRPDSLYNEQFF
TRBJ1-4 TRBV2 NA TRBD1 TGTGCCAGCAGTATGACAGGGGGGGAAAAACTGTTTTTT CASSMTGGEKLFF
TRBJ2-1 TRBV7-6 NA NA TGTGCCAGCAGCTCAACCAGGGGAGGAATATGGCGGGGGCCGACCTACAATGAGCAGTTCTTC CASSSTRGGIWRGPTYNEQFF
TRBJ2-1 TRBV2 NA NA TGTGCCAGCAGTAGGGTCGATGAGCAGTTCTTC CASSRVDEQFF
TRBJ2-7 TRBV28 once TRBD1 TGTGCCAGCCAAGACAGGGCCGACGAGCAGTACTTC CASQDRADEQYF
TRBJ2-7 TRBV11-1 NA NA TGTGCCAGCAGCCAAGGGGATGACGAGCAGTACTTC CASSQGDDEQYF
TRBJ2-4 TRBV14 NA NA TGTGCCAGCAGCCTTATAGGGGAAAACATTCAGTACTTC CASSLIGENIQYF
TRBJ2-7 TRBV7-9 NA TRBD1 TGTGCCAGCAGCCGGGAGAGAGGGACAGGGGCAGGAGAGCAGTACTTC CASSRERGTGAGEQYF
TRBJ1-3 TRBV7-9 medium-sized NA TGTGCCAGCAGCTTAGCGGCGGGAAACACCATATATTTT CASSLAAGNTIYF
TRBJ2-5 TRBV29-1 NA TRBD2 TGCAGCGCTTGGACTAGCGGGGGGGGTCTGGAGACCCAGTACTTC CSAWTSGGGLETQYF
TRBJ1-3 TRBV11-3 NA TRBD1 TGTGCCAGCAGCCCGCGACAGGGGGAAAACACCATATATTTT CASSPRQGENTIYF
TRBJ2-3 TRBV4-3 NA NA TGCGCCAGCAGCCACGGGACACACCCCGCGCAGTATTTT CASSHGTHPAQYF
TRBJ2-7 TRBV18 NA TRBD1 TGTGCCAGCTCACGGGGACAGAACTACGAGCAGTACTTC CASSRGQNYEQYF
TRBJ2-5 TRBV7-7 NA NA TGTGCTAGCAGCAAAGGGTGGGGGGAAGAGACCCAGTACTTC CASSKGWGEETQYF
TRBJ1-5 TRBV4-1 NA NA TGCGCCAGCAGCCGTACCCAAGGGGCAGGGCAGCCCCAGCATTTT CASSRTQGAGQPQHF
TRBJ2-7 TRBV5-5 NA TRBD1 TGTGCCAGCAGCTTGGGGACAGGACATTACGAGCAGTACTTC CASSLGTGHYEQYF
TRBJ1-2 TRBV4-1 once NA TGCGCCAGCAGCCAAGATAGAGCGATTGGGGATGGCTACACCTTC CASSQDRAIGDGYTF
TRBJ1-2 TRBV6-4 NA TRBD1 TGTGCCAGCAGTGTAGGGGGCGACGGCTACACCTTC CASSVGGDGYTF
TRBJ1-2 TRBV10-3 NA NA TGTGCCATCAGTGAGGAAGGGACGCGGGATGGCTACACCTTC CAISEEGTRDGYTF
TRBJ2-1 TRBV7-8 NA NA TGTGCCAGCAGCTTAGATGGCCTTCCTTTATACAATGAGCAGTTCTTC CASSLDGLPLYNEQFF
TRBJ2-1 TRBV9 NA NA TGTGCCAGCAGCGCCGACTCAGACTACCGGTACAATGAGCAGTTCTTC CASSADSDYRYNEQFF
TRBJ1-5 TRBV9 NA NA TGTGCCAGCAGCGTAGGGCCCCAGCATTTT CASSVGPQHF
TRBJ1-2 TRBV7-9 few TRBD1 TGTGCCAGCAGCTTAGCTCGACAGGGAACTTACTATGGCTACACCTTC CASSLARQGTYYGYTF
TRBJ2-1 TRBV6-5 NA NA TGTGCCAGCAGCCTTAGCGGCCGTGAGCAGTTCTTC CASSLSGREQFF
TRBJ1-4 TRBV29-1 NA TRBD1 TGCAGCGGGACAGGGCCTAATGAAAAACTGTTTTTT CSGTGPNEKLFF